This TCR beta chain was captured by sequencing in a study of T cell responses to AZD1222 COVID-19 vaccine. V shed 6 bases, J shed 5 bases, and the junction held 15 bases outside the gene matches. Germline loops: CDR1 MDHEN, CDR2 SYDVKM. The CDR3 totals 18 residues. Study findings and constraints: The CD4 TCRs associated with vaccination extended across spike and predominated at 160-218 and 743-854. Repertoire sampling was restricted to post-peak T cell response timepoints.

This clone was seen just once. Its antigen is unidentified. TCRdb keeps only in-frame clones here, not all; method: immunoSEQ multiplex PCR. The table has 75,000 to 80,000 clones, about 80% seen once. Specimen: peripheral blood, collected 28 days after the second dose of the MenACWY control vaccine. This receptor was identified in an adult who received the MenACWY meningococcal vaccine as a control. The chain is built from TRBV28 and TRBJ2-1, with 11 bases fitting TRBD2. The CDR3 loop reads CASRPIAGGTSPHNEQFF. The CDR3 bases are TGTGCCAGCAGGCCCATAGCGGGAGGGACGTCCCCACACAATGAGCAGTTCTTC.